This record covers a single T cell receptor (beta chain). This entry comes from a study of blood T cell repertoires in COVID-19. Looking at the study overall: Acute-phase and convalescent COVID-19 samples originated in the United States, Italy and Spain. PBMCs, B-cell-depleted T cells, or T cells were the source of the cDNA or gDNA that made up the material.

Germline lookup yields CDR1 LNHDA and CDR2 SQIVND (reference sequence). The ends lost 3 bases at V and 4 bases at J; junction bases unmatched: 3. CDR3 size: 15 residues. Authors' analysis steps: Reference gene primer amplification yielded estimated nucleated cell counts. Generated by immunoSEQ multiplex PCR, the TCRdb table keeps only in-frame clones and is missing some. The D gene and trimming were derived from the DNA, and the V and J assignments and clone size from that table. The sample contains about 30,000 clones, about 83% of which appear only once. The sample consisted of peripheral blood. V and J are TRBV19 and TRBJ2-3; 11 bases map to TRBD2. This sequence was found in a human donor in a cohort sampled during active COVID-19. CDR3 nucleotides: TGTGCCAGTAGTATTAGCGGGGGGGCGGCAGATACGCAGTATTTT. Translated, it gives CASSISGGAADTQYF.